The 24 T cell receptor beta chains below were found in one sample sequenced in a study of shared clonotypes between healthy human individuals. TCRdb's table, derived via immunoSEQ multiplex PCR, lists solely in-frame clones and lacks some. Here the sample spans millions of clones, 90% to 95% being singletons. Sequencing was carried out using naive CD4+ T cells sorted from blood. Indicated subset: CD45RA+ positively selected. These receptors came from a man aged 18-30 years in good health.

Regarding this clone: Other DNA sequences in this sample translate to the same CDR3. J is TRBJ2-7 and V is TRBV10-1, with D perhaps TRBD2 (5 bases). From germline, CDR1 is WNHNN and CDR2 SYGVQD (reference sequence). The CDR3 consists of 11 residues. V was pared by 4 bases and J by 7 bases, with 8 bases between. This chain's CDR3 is CASSATGEQYF. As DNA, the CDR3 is TGCGCCAGCAGTGCGACGGGAGAGCAGTACTTC.

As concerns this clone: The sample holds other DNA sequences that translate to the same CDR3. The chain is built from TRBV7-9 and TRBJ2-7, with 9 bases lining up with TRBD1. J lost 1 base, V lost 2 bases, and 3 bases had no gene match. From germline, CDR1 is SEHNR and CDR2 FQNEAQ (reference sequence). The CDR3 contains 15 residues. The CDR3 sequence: CASSLLGQGSYEQYF. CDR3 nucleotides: TGTGCCAGCAGCTTACTAGGACAGGGGTCCTACGAGCAGTACTTC.

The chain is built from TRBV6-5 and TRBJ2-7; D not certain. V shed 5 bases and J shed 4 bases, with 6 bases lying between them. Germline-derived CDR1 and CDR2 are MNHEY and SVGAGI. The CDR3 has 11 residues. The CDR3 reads CASSRFYEQYF. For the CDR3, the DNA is TGTGCCAGCAGTAGGTTTTACGAGCAGTACTTC.

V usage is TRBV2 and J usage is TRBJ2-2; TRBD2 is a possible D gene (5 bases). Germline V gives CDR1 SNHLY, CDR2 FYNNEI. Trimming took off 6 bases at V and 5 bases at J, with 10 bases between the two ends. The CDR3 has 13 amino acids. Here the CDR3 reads CASRSSGTGELFF. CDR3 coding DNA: TGTGCCAGCAGAAGCTCGGGAACCGGGGAGCTGTTTTTT.

The chain's CDR3 is CASSSLNRVMNTEAFF. In DNA form, the CDR3 reads TGTGCCAGCAGTTCACTTAATCGAGTAATGAACACTGAAGCTTTCTTT. V gene TRBV6-5 combines with J gene TRBJ1-1; D call uncertain. Germline lookup yields CDR1 MNHEY and CDR2 SVGAGI. Trimming stripped 4 bases from V and 0 bases from J, with 15 bases between. This CDR3 is built from 16 residues.

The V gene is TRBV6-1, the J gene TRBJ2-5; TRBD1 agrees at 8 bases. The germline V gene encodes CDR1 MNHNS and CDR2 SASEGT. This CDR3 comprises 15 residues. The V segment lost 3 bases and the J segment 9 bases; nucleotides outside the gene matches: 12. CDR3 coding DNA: TGTGCCAGCAGTGACTCCCACGGACAGGGCCAGGCCCAGTACTTC. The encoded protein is CASSDSHGQGQAQYF.

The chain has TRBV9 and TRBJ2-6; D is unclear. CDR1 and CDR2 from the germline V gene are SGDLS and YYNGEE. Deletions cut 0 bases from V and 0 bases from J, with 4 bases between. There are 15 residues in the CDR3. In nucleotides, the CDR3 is TGTGCCAGCAGCGTAGACGGCTCTGGGGCCAACGTCCTGACTTTC. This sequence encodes CASSVDGSGANVLTF.

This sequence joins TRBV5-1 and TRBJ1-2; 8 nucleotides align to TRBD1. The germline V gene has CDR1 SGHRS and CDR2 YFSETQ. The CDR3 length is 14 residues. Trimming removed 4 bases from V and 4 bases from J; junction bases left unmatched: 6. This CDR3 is CASSQDRVGYGYTF. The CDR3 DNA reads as TGCGCCAGCAGCCAGGACAGGGTTGGCTATGGCTACACCTTC.

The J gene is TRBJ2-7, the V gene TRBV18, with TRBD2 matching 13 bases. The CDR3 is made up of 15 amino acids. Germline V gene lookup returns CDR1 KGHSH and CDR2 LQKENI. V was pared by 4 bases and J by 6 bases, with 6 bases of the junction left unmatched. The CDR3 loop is CASSRPGLAGSEQYF. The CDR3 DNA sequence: TGTGCCAGCTCACGGCCGGGACTAGCGGGAAGCGAGCAGTACTTC.

The CDR3 loop reads CAWSPLGGGRLVAFF. The CDR3 DNA follows: TGTGCCTGGAGTCCCCTTGGCGGGGGGCGGCTCGTTGCTTTCTTT. V is TRBV30 and J is TRBJ1-1, with a tentative D call TRBD1 (6 bases). Germline V gene data show CDR1 as GTSNPN and CDR2 as SVGIG (reference sequence). V lost 2 bases and J 11 bases, leaving 24 bases between the germline ends. CDR3 length equals 15 residues.

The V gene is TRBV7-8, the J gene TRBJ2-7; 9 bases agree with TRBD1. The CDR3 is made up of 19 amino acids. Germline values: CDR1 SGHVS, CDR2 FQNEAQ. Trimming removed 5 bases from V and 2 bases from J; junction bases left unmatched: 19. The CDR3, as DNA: TGTGCCAGCAGCAGGACCGGGACAGGGAAATTTAGTAACCCCTACGAGCAGTACTTC. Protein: CASSRTGTGKFSNPYEQYF. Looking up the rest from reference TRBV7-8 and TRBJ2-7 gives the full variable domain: GAGVSQSPRYKVAKRGQDVALRCDPISGHVSLFWYQQALGQGPEFLTYFQNEAQLDKSGLPSDRFFAERPEGSVSTLKIQRTQQEDSAVYLCASSRTGTGKFSNPYEQYFGPGTRLTVT.

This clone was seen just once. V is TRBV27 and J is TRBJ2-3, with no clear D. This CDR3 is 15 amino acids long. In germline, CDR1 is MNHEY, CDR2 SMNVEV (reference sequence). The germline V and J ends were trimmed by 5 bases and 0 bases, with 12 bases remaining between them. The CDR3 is CASSPSTYSTDTQYF. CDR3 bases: TGTGCCAGCAGTCCCTCCACGTATAGCACAGATACGCAGTATTTT.

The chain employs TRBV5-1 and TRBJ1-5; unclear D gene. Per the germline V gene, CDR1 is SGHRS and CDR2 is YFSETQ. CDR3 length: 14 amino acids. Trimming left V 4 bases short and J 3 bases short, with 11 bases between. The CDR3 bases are TGCGCCAGCAGCGAGGGAGGGCCCAATCAGCCCCAGCATTTT. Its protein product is CASSEGGPNQPQHF.

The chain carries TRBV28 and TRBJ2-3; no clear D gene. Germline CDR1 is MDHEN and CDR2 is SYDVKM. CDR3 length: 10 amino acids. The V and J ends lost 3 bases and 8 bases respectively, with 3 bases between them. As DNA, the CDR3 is TGTGCCAGCAGTTTGGGTACGCAGTATTTT. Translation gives CASSLGTQYF.

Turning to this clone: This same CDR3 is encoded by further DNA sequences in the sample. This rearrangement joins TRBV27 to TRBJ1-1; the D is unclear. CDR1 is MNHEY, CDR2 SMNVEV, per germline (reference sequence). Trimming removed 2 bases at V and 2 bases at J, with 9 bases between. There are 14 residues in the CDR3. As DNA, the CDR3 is TGTGCCAGCAGTTTACGGGCAGTCAACACTGAAGCTTTCTTT. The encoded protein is CASSLRAVNTEAFF.

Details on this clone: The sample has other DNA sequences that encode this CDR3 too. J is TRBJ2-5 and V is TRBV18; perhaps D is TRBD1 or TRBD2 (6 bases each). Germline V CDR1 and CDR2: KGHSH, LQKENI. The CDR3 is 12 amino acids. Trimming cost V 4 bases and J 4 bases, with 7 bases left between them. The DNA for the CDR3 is TGTGCCAGCTCACAGGGGGGAGAGACCCAGTACTTC. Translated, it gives CASSQGGETQYF.

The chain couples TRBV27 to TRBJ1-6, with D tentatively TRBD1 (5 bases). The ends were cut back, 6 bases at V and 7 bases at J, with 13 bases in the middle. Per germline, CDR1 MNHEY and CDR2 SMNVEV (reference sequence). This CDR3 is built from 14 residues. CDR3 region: CASSLDTQNSPLHF. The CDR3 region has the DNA TGTGCCAGCAGCCTGGACACGCAAAATTCACCCCTCCACTTT.

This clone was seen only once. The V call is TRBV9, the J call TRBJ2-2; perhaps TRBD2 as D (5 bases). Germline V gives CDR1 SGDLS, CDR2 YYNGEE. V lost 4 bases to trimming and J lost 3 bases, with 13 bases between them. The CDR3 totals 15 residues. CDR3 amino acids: CASSPRWGDTGELFF. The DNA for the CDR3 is TGTGCCAGCAGCCCCCGGTGGGGAGACACCGGGGAGCTGTTTTTT.

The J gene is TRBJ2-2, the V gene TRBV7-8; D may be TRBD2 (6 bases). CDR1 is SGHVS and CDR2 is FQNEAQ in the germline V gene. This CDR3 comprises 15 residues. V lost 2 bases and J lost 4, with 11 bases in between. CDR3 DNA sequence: TGTGCCAGCAGCTTATCACAGGAGGGCACCGGGGAGCTGTTTTTT. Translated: CASSLSQEGTGELFF. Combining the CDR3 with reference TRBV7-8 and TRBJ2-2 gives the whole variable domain GAGVSQSPRYKVAKRGQDVALRCDPISGHVSLFWYQQALGQGPEFLTYFQNEAQLDKSGLPSDRFFAERPEGSVSTLKIQRTQQEDSAVYLCASSLSQEGTGELFFGEGSRLTVL.

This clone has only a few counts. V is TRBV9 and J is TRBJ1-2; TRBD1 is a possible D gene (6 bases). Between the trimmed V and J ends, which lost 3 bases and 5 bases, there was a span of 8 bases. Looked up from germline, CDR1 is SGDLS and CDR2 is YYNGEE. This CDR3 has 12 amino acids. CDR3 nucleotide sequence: TGTGCCAGCAGCGGGACAGAATATGGCTACACCTTC. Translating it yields CASSGTEYGYTF.

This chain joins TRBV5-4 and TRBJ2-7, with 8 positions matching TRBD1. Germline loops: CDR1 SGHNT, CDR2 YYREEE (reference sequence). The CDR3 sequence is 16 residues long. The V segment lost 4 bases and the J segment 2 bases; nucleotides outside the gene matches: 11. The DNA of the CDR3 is TGTGCCAGCAGCATATCAGGGGGCCAGCAAACCTACGAGCAGTACTTC. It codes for CASSISGGQQTYEQYF.

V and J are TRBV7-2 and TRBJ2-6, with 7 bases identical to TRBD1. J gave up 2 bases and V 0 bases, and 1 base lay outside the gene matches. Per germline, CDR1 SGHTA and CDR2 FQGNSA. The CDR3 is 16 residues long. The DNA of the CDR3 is TGTGCCAGCAGCTTAGCGACAGGGCCTGGGGCCAACGTCCTGACTTTC. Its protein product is CASSLATGPGANVLTF.

CDR3 nucleotide sequence: TGTGCCAGTAGTCTCCTCCCCGGGGGGCCATCCTACAATGAGCAGTTCTTC. Its protein product is CASSLLPGGPSYNEQFF. The chain uses TRBV19 and TRBJ2-1; D possibly corresponds to TRBD2 (7 bases). The germline gives CDR1 LNHDA, CDR2 SQIVND (reference sequence). This CDR3 is 17 amino acids long. The V end was cut by 5 bases, the J end by 1 base, with 18 bases between.

CDR3 sequence (DNA): TGTGCCAGCAGCTTAGCGCTAGGGGATACGCAGTATTTT. Protein product: CASSLALGDTQYF. The V and J genes are TRBV7-8 and TRBJ2-3, with D unclear. The CDR3 runs to 13 residues. CDR1 is SGHVS and CDR2 is FQNEAQ in the germline V gene. Trimming took off 0 bases at V and 6 bases at J, with 7 bases between the two ends.